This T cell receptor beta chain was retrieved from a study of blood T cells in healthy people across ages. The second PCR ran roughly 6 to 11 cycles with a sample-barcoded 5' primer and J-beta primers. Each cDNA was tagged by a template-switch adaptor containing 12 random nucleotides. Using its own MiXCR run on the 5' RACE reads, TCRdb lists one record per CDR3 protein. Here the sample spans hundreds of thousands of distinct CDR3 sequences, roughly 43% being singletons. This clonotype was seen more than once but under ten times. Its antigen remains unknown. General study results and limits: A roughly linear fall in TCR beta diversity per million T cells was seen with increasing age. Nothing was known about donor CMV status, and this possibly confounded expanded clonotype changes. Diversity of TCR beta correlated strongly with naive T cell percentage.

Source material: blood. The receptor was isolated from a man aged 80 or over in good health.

Written as DNA, the CDR3 is TGTGCCAGCAGCAAGGACAAGATAGTCCAAGAGACCCAGTACTTC. This gives the protein CASSKDKIVQETQYF. The V call is TRBV7-2, the J call TRBJ2-5; D might be TRBD1 (5 bases). CDR3 length: 15 residues. V was cut by 5 bases and J by 1 base, with 14 bases left in between. CDR1 is SGHTA, CDR2 FQGNSA, per germline.